This T cell receptor beta chain came from a study of Graves' ophthalmopathy and Graves' hyperthyroidism. The wider study: Peripheral blood collection took place at initial diagnosis, before any treatment. Overall study results and limits: With roughly 88% sensitivity and approximately 79% specificity, a 13-signature model separated ophthalmopathy from stable hyperthyroidism. The authors also found most expanded thyroid clonotypes above 0.001 frequency in blood.

Moderate-to-severe activity, CAS at least 3, NOSPECS at least 4 and duration under 3 months characterized donors with ophthalmopathy. This clonotype appeared a few times. Its antigen is as yet unknown. For repertoire sequencing, the TCR beta CDR3 regions were amplified from RNA transcripts. First-round RT-PCR with HTBI primers preceded a second-round multiplex PCR. In TCRdb, the multiplex PCR reads were re-called with MiXCR into one record per CDR3 protein. The data hold some 750,000 distinct CDR3 sequences, with roughly 40% observed a single time. This CDR3 is 15 amino acids long. V shed 8 bases, J shed 7 bases, and the junction held 12 bases outside the gene matches. Looked up from germline, CDR1 is SGHAT and CDR2 is FQDESV (reference sequence).

The receptor was isolated from an adult man with Graves' ophthalmopathy. J is TRBJ2-5 and V is TRBV11-1, with 11 positions matching TRBD2. Sample: peripheral blood. The CDR3: CASGSIAGGPGTQYF. CDR3 DNA: TGTGCCAGCGGCTCGATAGCGGGGGGGCCGGGGACCCAGTACTTC.